This TCR beta chain is from a study of identical twins. Deletions cut 2 bases from V and 1 base from J, with 12 bases between. This CDR3 is 16 amino acids long. Germline V CDR1 and CDR2: MNHEY, SVGAGI. TCRdb recomputed calls from the 5' RACE reads with MiXCR, one row per CDR3 protein. This sample carries approximately 620,000 distinct CDR3 sequences, roughly 8% of them seen once, and the ten largest clones take 0.98%. This clonotype has only a few counts. The sample was also linked to a second study, of yellow fever vaccine responses in identical twins. That report adds: Reportedly, the T cell response mounted by twins to vaccine seemed partly convergent, partly personalized.

The receptor comes from a woman younger than 35 in good health. The material sequenced was PBMCs. The J gene is TRBJ2-4, the V gene TRBV6-5; D unresolved. CDR3 amino acids: CASSYEENLAKNIQYF. For the CDR3, the DNA is TGTGCCAGCAGTTACGAGGAAAATTTGGCCAAAAACATTCAGTACTTC.